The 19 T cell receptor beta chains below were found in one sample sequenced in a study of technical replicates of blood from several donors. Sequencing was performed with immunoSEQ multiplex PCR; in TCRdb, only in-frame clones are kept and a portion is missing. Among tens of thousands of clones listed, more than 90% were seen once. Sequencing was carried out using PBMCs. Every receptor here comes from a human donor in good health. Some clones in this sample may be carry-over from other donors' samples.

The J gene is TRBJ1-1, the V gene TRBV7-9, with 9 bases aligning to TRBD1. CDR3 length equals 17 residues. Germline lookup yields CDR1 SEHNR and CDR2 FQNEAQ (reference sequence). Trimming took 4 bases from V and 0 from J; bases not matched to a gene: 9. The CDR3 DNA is TGTGCCAGCAGCTCAATACCCGGGACAGGGTTGAACACTGAAGCTTTCTTT. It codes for CASSSIPGTGLNTEAFF.

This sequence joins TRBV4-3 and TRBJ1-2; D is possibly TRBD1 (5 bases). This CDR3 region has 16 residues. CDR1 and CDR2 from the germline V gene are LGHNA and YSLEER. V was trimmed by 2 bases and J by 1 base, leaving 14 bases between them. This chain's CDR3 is CASSQSPGGRNYGYTF. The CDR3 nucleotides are TGCGCCAGCAGCCAATCCCCCGGGGGACGTAACTATGGCTACACCTTC.

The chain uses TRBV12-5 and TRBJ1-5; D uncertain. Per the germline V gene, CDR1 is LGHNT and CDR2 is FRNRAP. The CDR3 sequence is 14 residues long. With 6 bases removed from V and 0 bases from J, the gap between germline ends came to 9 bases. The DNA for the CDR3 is TGTGCTAGTGGCCCCGTAGATAGCAATCAGCCCCAGCATTTT. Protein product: CASGPVDSNQPQHF.

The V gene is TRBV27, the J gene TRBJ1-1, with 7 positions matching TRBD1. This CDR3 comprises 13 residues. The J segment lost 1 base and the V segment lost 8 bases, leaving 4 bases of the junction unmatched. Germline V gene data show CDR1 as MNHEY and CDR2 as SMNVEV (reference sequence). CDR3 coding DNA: TGTGCCAGCCAGGGGGGTTCGAACACTGAAGCTTTCTTT. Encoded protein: CASQGGSNTEAFF.

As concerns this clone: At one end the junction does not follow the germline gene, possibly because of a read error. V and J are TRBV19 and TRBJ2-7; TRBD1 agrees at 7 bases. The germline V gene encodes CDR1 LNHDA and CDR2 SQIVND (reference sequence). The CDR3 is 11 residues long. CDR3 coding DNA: TGTGCCAGTAGTACACCGGGACAGTACTATTTC. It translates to CASSTPGQYYF.

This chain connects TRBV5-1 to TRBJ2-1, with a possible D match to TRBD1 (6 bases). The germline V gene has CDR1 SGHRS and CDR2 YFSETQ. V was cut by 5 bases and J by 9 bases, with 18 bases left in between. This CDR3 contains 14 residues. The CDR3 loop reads CASRPLQGLSEQFF. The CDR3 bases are TGCGCCAGCAGGCCCCTACAGGGTTTATCTGAGCAGTTCTTC. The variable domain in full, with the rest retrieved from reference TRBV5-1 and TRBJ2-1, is KAGVTQTPRYLIKTRGQQVTLSCSPISGHRSVSWYQQTPGQGLQFLFEYFSETQRNKGNFPGRFSGRQFSNSRSEMNVSTLELGDSALYLCASRPLQGLSEQFFGPGTRLTVL.

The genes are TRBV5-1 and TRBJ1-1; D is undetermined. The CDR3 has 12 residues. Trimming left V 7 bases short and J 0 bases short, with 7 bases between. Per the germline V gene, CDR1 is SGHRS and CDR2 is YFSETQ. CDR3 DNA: TGCGCCAGCGCCGGGGTGAACACTGAAGCTTTCTTT. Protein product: CASAGVNTEAFF.

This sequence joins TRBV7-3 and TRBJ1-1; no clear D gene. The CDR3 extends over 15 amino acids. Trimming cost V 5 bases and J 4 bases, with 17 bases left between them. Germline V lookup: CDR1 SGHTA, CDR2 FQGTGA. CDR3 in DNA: TGTGCCAGCAGCCTTCTAGGTGGCGAGGGCACTGAAGCTTTCTTT. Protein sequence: CASSLLGGEGTEAFF.

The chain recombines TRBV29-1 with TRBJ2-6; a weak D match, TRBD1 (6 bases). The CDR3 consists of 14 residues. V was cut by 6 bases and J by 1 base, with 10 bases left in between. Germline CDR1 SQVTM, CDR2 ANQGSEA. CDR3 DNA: TGCAGCGTGACCGGACAGTCTGGGGCCAACGTCCTGACTTTC. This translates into CSVTGQSGANVLTF.

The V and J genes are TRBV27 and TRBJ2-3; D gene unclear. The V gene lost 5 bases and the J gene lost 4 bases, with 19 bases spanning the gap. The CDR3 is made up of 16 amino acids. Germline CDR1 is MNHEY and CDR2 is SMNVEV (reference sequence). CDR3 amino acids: CASSSVKPRWADTQYF. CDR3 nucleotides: TGTGCCAGCAGTAGCGTAAAACCCCGGTGGGCAGATACGCAGTATTTT.

The CDR3 DNA reads TGCGCCAGCAGTGCGAGGGTTGAGCAGTTCTTC. It encodes CASSARVEQFF. The chain recombines TRBV10-2 with TRBJ2-1, with D perhaps TRBD2 (5 bases). This CDR3 comprises 11 residues. The V gene lost 4 bases and the J gene lost 9 bases, with 7 bases spanning the gap. CDR1 and CDR2 (germline): WSHSY, SAAADI.

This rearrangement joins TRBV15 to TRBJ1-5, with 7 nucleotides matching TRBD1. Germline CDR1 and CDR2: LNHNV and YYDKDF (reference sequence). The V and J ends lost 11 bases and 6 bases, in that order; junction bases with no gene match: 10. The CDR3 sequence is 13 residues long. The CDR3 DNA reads TGTGCCGCCGGGGACAGCCCCAGTCAGCCCCAGCATTTT. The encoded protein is CAAGDSPSQPQHF.

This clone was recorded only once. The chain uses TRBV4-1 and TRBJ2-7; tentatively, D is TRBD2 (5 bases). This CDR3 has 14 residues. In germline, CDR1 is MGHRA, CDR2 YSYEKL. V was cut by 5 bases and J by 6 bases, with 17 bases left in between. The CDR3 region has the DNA TGCGCCAGCAGCACCTTCGCGGGCTTTGGCGAGCAGTACTTC. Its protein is CASSTFAGFGEQYF.

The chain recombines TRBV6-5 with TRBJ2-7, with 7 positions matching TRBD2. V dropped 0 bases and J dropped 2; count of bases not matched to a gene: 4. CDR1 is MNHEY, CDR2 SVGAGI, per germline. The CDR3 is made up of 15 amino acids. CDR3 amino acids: CASSYSGGKAYEQYF. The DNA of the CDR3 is TGTGCCAGCAGTTACTCGGGAGGGAAAGCCTACGAGCAGTACTTC.

CDR3 amino acids: CASSPGNQGETQYF. CDR3 nucleotides: TGTGCCAGCAGCCCCGGAAATCAGGGCGAGACCCAGTACTTC. The genes are TRBV7-6 and TRBJ2-5; possibly TRBD1 for D (5 bases). The CDR3 is 14 residues long. Germline-derived CDR1 and CDR2 are SGHVS and FNYEAQ. The germline V and J ends were trimmed by 5 bases and 5 bases, with 15 bases remaining between them.

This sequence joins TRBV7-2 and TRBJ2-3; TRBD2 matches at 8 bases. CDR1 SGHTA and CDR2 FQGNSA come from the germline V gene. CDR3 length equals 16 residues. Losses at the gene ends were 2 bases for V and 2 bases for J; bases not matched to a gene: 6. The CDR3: CASSLFAGGPTDTQYF. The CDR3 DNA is TGTGCCAGCAGCTTATTTGCGGGAGGACCCACAGATACGCAGTATTTT.

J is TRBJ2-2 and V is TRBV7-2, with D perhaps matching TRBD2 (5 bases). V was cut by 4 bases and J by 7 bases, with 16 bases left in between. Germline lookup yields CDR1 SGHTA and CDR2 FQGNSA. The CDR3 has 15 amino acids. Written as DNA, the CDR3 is TGTGCCAGCAGCTCAGGACTTCTAGGACTCGGGGAGCTGTTTTTT. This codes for CASSSGLLGLGELFF.

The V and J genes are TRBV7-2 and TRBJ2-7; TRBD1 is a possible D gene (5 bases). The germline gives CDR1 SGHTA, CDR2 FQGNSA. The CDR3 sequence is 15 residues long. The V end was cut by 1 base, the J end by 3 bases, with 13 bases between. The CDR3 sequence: CASSLVDGAGYEQYF. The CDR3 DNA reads TGTGCCAGCAGCTTAGTTGATGGGGCTGGCTACGAGCAGTACTTC.

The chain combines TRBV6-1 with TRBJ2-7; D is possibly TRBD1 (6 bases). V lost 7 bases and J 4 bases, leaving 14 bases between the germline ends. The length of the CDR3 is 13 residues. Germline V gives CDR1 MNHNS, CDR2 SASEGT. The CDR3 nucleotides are TGTGCCAGCATGGAGCAGGGGAAATACGAGCAGTACTTC. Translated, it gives CASMEQGKYEQYF.